This record covers a single TCR beta chain. TCRdb's table, derived via immunoSEQ multiplex PCR, lists solely in-frame clones and lacks some. The table records roughly 600,000 clones, roughly 98% of them present only once. The naive CD8 subset, CD45RO-negative cells positively selected for CCR7, excluded terminally differentiated effector memory CD45RA+ cells. The germline V gene encodes CDR1 SNHLY and CDR2 FYNNEI. This CDR3 region has 15 residues. Trimming took 2 bases from V and 13 from J; bases not matched to a gene: 13. These data originate in a study of shared clonotypes between healthy human individuals.

The chain has TRBV2 and TRBJ1-4, with 7 bases that match TRBD1. The source material was naive CD8+ T cells sorted from blood. The clonotype comes from a man aged 30 to 45 in good health. The CDR3 spells CASSELRQGWDRLFF. DNA of the CDR3: TGTGCCAGCAGTGAACTGCGACAGGGATGGGACCGACTGTTTTTT.